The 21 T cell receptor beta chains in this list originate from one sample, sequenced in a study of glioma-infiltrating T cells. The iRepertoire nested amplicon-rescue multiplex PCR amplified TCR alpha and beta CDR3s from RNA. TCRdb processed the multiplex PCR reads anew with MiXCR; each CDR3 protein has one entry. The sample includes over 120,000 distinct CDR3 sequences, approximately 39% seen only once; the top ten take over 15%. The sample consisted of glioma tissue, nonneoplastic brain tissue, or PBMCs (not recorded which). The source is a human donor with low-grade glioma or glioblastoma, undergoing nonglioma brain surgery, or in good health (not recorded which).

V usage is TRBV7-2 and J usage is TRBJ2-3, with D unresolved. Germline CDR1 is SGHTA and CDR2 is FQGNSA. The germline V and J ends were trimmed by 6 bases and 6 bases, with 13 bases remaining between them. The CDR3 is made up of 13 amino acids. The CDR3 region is CASSSPPRDTQYF. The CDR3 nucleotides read TGTGCCAGCAGTTCTCCGCCTCGGGATACGCAGTATTTT.

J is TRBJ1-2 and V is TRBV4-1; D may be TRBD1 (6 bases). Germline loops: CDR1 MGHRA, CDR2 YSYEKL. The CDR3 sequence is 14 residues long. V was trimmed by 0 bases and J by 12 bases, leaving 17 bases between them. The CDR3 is CASSQDPVTGVNTF. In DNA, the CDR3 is TGCGCCAGCAGCCAAGACCCCGTGACAGGAGTTAACACCTTC.

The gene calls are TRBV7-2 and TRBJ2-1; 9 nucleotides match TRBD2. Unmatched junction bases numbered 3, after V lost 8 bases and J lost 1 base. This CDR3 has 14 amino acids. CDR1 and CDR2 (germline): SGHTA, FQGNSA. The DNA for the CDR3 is TGTGCCAGCGGCAGCGGGAGGTCCTACAATGAGCAGTTCTTC. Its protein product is CASGSGRSYNEQFF.

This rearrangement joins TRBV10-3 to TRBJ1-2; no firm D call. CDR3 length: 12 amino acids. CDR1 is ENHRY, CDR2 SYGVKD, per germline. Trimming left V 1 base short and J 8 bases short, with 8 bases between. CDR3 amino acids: CAISELEGGYTF. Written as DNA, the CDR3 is TGTGCCATCAGTGAGTTGGAGGGCGGCTACACCTTC.

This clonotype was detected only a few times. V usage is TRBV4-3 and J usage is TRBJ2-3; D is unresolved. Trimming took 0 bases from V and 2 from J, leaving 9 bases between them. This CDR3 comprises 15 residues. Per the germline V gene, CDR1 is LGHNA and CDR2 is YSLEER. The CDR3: CASSQDRVYTDTQYF. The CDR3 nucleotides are TGCGCCAGCAGCCAAGATAGGGTATACACAGATACGCAGTATTTT.

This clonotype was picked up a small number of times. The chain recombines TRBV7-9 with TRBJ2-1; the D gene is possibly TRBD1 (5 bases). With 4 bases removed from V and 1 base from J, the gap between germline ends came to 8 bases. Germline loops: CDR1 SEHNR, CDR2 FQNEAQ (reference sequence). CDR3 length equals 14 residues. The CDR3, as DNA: TGTGCCAGCAGCTATGACAGTTCCTACAATGAGCAGTTCTTC. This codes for CASSYDSSYNEQFF.

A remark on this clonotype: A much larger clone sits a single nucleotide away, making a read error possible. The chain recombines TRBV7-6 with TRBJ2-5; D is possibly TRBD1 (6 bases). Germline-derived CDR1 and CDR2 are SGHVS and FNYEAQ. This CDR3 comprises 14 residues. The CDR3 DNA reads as TGTGCTAGCAGCCCCGGGACACTTCGAGAGACCCAGTACTTC. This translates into CASSPGTLRETQYF.

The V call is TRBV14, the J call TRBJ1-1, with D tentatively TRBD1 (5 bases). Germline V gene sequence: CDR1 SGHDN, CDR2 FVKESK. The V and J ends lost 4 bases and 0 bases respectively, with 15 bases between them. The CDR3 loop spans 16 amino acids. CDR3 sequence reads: CASSREAGNMNTEAFF. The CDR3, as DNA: TGTGCCAGCAGCCGGGAGGCAGGGAACATGAACACTGAAGCTTTCTTT.

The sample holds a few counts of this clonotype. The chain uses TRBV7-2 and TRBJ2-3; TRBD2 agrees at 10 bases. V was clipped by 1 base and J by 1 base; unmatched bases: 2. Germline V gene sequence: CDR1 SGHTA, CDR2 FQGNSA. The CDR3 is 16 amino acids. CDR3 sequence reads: CASSLVGLAGTDTQYF. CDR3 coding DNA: TGTGCCAGCAGCTTAGTTGGACTAGCGGGCACAGATACGCAGTATTTT.

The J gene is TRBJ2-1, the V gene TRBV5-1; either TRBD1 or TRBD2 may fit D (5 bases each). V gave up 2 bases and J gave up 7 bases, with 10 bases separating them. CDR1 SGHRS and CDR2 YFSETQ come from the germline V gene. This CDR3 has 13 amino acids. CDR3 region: CASSFNGGNEQFF. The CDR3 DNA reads TGCGCCAGCAGCTTCAATGGGGGTAATGAGCAGTTCTTC. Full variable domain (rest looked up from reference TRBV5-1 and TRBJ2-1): KAGVTQTPRYLIKTRGQQVTLSCSPISGHRSVSWYQQTPGQGLQFLFEYFSETQRNKGNFPGRFSGRQFSNSRSEMNVSTLELGDSALYLCASSFNGGNEQFFGPGTRLTVL.

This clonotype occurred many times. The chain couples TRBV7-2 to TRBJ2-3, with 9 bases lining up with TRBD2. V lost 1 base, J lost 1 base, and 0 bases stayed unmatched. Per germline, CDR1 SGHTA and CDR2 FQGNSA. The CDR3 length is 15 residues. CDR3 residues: CASSLGLAGTDTQYF. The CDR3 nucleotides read TGTGCCAGCAGCTTAGGACTAGCGGGCACAGATACGCAGTATTTT.

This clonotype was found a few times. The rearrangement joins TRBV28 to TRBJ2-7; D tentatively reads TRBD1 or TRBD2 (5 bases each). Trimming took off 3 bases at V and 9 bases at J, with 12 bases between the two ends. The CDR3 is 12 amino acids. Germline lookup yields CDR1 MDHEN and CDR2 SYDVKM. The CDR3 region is CASSFGTAPQYF. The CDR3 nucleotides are TGTGCCAGCAGTTTTGGGACGGCCCCGCAGTACTTC.

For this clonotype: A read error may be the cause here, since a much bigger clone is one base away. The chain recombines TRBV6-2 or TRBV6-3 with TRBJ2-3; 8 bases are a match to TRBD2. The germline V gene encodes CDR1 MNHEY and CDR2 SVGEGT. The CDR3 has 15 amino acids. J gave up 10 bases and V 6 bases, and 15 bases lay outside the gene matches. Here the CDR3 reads CASRRGSGELYSQYF. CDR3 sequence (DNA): TGTGCCAGCAGGAGGGGTAGCGGGGAATTATACTCGCAGTATTTT.

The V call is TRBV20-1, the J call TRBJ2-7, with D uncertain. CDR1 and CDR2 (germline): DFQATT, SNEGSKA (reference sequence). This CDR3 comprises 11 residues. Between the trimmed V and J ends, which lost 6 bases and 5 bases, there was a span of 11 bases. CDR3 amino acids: CSAPLNHEQYF. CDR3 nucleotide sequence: TGCAGTGCCCCATTAAACCACGAGCAGTACTTC.

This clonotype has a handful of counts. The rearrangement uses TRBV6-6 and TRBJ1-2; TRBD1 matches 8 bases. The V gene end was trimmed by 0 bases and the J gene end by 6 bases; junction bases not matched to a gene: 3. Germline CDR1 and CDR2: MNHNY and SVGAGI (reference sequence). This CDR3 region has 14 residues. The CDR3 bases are TGTGCCAGCAGTTACTCCAGGGGGCTTGATGGCTACACCTTC. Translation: CASSYSRGLDGYTF.

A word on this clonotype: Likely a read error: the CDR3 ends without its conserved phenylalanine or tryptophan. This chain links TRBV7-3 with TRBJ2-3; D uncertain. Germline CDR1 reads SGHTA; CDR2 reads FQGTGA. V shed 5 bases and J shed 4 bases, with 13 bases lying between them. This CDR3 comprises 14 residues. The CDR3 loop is CASSPRPNSDTQYS. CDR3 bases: TGTGCCAGCAGCCCAAGGCCCAACTCAGATACGCAGTATTCT.

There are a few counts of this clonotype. CDR3 nucleotides: TGCAGTGCTATAGCGGGAGGTGTTTACGAGCAGTACTTC. As protein: CSAIAGGVYEQYF. The chain uses TRBV20-1 and TRBJ2-7; 10 nucleotides agree with TRBD2. CDR3 length: 13 residues. Germline CDR1 and CDR2: DFQATT and SNEGSKA (reference sequence). V lost 4 bases, J lost 4 bases, and 4 bases stayed unmatched.

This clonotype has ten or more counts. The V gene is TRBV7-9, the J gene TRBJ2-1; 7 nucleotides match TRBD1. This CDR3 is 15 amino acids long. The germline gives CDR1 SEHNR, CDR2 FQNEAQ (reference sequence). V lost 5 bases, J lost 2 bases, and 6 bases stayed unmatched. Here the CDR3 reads CASSTETGPYNEQFF. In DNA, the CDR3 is TGTGCCAGCAGCACAGAGACAGGGCCCTACAATGAGCAGTTCTTC.

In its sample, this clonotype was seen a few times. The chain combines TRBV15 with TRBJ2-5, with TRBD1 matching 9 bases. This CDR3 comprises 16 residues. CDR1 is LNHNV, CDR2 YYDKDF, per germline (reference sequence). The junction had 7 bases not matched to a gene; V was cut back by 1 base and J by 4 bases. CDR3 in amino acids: CATSRGLQGAGETQYF. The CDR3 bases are TGTGCCACCAGCAGAGGCCTACAGGGGGCCGGAGAGACCCAGTACTTC.

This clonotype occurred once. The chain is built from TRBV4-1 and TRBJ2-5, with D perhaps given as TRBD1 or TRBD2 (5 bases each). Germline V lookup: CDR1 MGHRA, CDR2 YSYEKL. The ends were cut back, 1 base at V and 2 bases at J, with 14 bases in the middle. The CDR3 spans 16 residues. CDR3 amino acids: CASSQGDDYPQETQYF. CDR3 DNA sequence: TGCGCCAGCAGCCAAGGGGACGACTACCCGCAAGAGACCCAGTACTTC.

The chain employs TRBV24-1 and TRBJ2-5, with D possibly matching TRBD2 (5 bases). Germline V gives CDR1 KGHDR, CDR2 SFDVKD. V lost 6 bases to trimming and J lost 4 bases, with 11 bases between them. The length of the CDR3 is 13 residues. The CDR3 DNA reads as TGTGCCACCAGTTATGGAGGAGGAGAGACCCAGTACTTC. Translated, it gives CATSYGGGETQYF.